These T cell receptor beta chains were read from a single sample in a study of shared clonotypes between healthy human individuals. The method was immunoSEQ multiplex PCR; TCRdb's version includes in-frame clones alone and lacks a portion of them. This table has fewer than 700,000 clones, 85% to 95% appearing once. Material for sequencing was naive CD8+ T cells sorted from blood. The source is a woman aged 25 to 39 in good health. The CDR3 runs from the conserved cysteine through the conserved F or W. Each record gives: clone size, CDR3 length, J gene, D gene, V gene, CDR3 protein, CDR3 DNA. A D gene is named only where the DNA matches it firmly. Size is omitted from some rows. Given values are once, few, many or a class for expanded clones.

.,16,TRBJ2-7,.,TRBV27,CASGLAPSPYSYEQYF,TGTGCCAGCGGTTTAGCGCCTAGCCCCTATTCCTACGAGCAGTACTTC
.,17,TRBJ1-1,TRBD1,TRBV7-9,CASRRGQQALNFTEAFF,TGTGCCAGCAGGCGGGGACAGCAGGCTCTTAATTTCACTGAAGCTTTCTTT
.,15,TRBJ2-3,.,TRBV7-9,CASSLRLPLADTQYF,TGTGCCAGCAGCTTACGACTCCCTTTAGCAGATACGCAGTATTTT
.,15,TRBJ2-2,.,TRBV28,CASSTPDSSTGELFF,TGTGCCAGCAGTACCCCGGACAGTTCCACCGGGGAGCTGTTTTTT
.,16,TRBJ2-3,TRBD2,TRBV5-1,CASSLLSGGFGDTQYF,TGCGCCAGCAGCTTGTTGTCGGGAGGGTTCGGGGATACGCAGTATTTT
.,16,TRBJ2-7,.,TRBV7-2,CASSLGRGRGVREQYF,TGTGCCAGCAGCTTAGGGCGAGGGAGAGGAGTAAGGGAGCAGTACTTC
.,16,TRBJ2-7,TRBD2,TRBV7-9,CASSPSLTAGAYEQYF,TGTGCCAGCAGCCCAAGTCTGACGGCGGGGGCCTACGAGCAGTACTTC
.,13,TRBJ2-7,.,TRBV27,CASKPGTGYEQYF,TGTGCCAGCAAGCCCGGGACGGGCTACGAGCAGTACTTC
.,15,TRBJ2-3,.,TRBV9,CASSVEGYSADTQYF,TGTGCCAGCAGCGTAGAAGGGTACAGCGCAGATACGCAGTATTTT
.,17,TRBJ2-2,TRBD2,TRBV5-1,CASSFGGGREKTGELFF,TGCGCCAGCAGCTTTGGTGGAGGGCGGGAGAAGACCGGGGAGCTGTTTTTT
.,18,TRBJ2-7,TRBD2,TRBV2,CASSGTGGGPHLTYEQYF,TGTGCCAGCAGTGGGACGGGAGGGGGACCCCATTTGACCTACGAGCAGTACTTC
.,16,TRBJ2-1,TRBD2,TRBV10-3,CAISETSGMSFNEQFF,TGTGCCATCAGTGAGACTAGCGGGATGTCCTTCAATGAGCAGTTCTTC
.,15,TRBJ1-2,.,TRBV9,CASSEWEWTNYGYTF,TGTGCCAGCAGCGAGTGGGAGTGGACTAACTATGGCTACACCTTC
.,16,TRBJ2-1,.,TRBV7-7,CASSTSPLARNNEQFF,TGTGCCAGCAGCACTAGCCCGCTCGCCCGTAACAATGAGCAGTTCTTC
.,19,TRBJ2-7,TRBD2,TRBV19,CASSGTRASGRVSSYEQYF,TGTGCCAGTAGTGGTACGAGGGCTAGCGGGAGGGTAAGTTCCTACGAGCAGTACTTC
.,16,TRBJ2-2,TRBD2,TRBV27,CASSTGLAGGIGELFF,TGTGCCAGCAGCACGGGACTAGCGGGAGGAATCGGGGAGCTGTTTTTT
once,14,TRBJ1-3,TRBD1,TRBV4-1,CASSGTGTGNTIYF,TGCGCCAGCAGCGGGACAGGGACTGGAAACACCATATATTTT
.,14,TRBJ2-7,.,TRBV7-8,CASSLERVAYEQYF,TGTGCCAGCAGCTTAGAGAGGGTAGCGTACGAGCAGTACTTC
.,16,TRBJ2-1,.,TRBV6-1,CASSEGRRGSVHEQFF,TGTGCCAGCAGTGAAGGTAGGAGGGGGTCGGTACACGAGCAGTTCTTC
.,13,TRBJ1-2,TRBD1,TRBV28,CASSDQDRVIFPF,TGTGCCAGCAGTGATCAGGACAGGGTGATTTTCCCCTTC
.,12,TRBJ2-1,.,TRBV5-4,CASHSEYNEQFF,TGTGCCAGTCACAGTGAATACAATGAGCAGTTCTTC
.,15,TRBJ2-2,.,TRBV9,CASSVEDIVAGELFF,TGTGCCAGCAGCGTAGAAGACATCGTAGCCGGGGAGCTGTTTTTT
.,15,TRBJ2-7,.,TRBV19,CASSMSRRPVYEQYF,TGTGCCAGTAGTATGTCTCGACGGCCCGTCTACGAGCAGTACTTC
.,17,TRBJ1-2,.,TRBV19,CASSIVNLRRSSYGYTF,TGTGCCAGTAGTATAGTCAACTTGCGCCGATCGTCCTATGGCTACACCTTC
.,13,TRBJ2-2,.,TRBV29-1,CSVVLADSGELFF,TGCAGCGTTGTGCTAGCCGACTCCGGGGAGCTGTTTTTT
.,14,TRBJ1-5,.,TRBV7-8,CASSSGVRNQPQHF,TGTGCCAGCAGTTCGGGGGTAAGGAATCAGCCCCAGCATTTT
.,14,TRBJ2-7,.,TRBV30,CAWSVYRDPYEQYF,TGTGCCTGGAGTGTATACAGGGACCCCTACGAGCAGTACTTC
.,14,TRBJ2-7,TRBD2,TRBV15,CATSVSGGHHEQYF,TGTGCCACCAGCGTATCGGGAGGTCACCACGAGCAGTACTTC
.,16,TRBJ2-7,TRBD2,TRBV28,CASSSPLAGGYYEQYF,TGTGCCAGCAGTTCCCCACTAGCGGGTGGATACTACGAGCAGTACTTC
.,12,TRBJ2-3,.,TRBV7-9,CASSLGLDTQYF,TGTGCCAGCAGCTTAGGATTAGATACGCAGTATTTT
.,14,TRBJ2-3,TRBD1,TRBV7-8,CASTRDSNTDTQYF,TGTGCCAGCACCCGGGACAGCAACACAGATACGCAGTATTTT
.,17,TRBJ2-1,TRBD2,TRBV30,CAWSQKRGRGRYNEQFF,TGTGCCTGGAGCCAAAAGCGCGGTCGCGGGAGGTACAATGAGCAGTTCTTC
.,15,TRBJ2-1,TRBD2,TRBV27,CASTPGASGNNEQFF,TGTGCCAGCACCCCCGGGGCTAGCGGGAACAATGAGCAGTTCTTC
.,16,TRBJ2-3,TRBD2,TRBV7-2,CASSPWTSGSSDTQYF,TGTGCCAGCAGCCCATGGACTAGCGGGAGTTCAGATACGCAGTATTTT
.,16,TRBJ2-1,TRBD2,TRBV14,CASSGEGGGRSNEQFF,TGTGCCAGCAGCGGTGAGGGAGGCGGGAGATCCAATGAGCAGTTCTTC
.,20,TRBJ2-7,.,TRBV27,CASSTFLGGLDVLSSYEQYF,TGTGCCAGCAGTACATTCCTGGGGGGACTCGATGTCCTAAGCTCCTACGAGCAGTACTTC
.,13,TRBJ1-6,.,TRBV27,CASGQISGSPLHF,TGTGCCAGCGGACAGATCTCGGGCTCACCCCTCCACTTT
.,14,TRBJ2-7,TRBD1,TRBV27,CASSLYRGSYEQYF,TGTGCCAGCAGTTTGTACAGGGGCTCCTACGAGCAGTACTTC
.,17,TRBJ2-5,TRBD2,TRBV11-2,CASSLAFGVAGAETQYF,TGTGCCAGCAGCTTAGCCTTTGGAGTAGCGGGAGCCGAGACCCAGTACTTC
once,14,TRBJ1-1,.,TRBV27,CASSSQGLWTEAFF,TGTGCCAGCAGTTCACAGGGTCTATGGACTGAAGCTTTCTTT
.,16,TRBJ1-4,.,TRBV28,CASSRGIGSTNEKLFF,TGTGCCAGCAGTAGGGGAATCGGCTCAACTAATGAAAAACTGTTTTTT
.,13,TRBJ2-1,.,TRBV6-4,CASSTGLANEQFF,TGTGCCAGCAGTACGGGACTTGCCAATGAGCAGTTCTTC
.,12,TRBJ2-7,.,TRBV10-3,CAISDFFGEQYF,TGTGCCATCAGTGATTTCTTCGGCGAGCAGTACTTC
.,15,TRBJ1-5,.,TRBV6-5,CASSYSGDRGQPQHF,TGTGCCAGCAGTTACTCAGGGGATCGGGGTCAGCCCCAGCATTTT
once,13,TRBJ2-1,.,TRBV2,CASTSDGGNEQFF,TGTGCCAGCACCTCGGATGGCGGGAATGAGCAGTTCTTC
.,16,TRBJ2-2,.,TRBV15,CATSRDHPGNTGELFF,TGTGCCACCAGCAGAGATCATCCGGGGAACACCGGGGAGCTGTTTTTT
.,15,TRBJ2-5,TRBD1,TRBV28,CASSFPPGGRETQYF,TGTGCCAGCAGTTTCCCGCCAGGGGGCCGGGAGACCCAGTACTTC
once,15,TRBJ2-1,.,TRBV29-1,CSVTTTESSYNEQFF,TGCAGCGTCACTACGACGGAGAGCTCCTACAATGAGCAGTTCTTC